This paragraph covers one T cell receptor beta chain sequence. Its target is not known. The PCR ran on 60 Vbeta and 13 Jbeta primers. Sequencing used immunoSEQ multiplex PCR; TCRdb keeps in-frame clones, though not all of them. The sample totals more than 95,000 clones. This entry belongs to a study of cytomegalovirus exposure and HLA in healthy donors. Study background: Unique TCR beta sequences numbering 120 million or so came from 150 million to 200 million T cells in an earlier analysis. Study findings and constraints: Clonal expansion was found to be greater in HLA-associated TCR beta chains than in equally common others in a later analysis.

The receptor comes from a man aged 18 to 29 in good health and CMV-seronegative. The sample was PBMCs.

Written as DNA, the CDR3 is TGTGCCAGCACCCCGGCAGGGAGGACAGATACGCAGTATTTT. Protein product: CASTPAGRTDTQYF. V and J are TRBV27 and TRBJ2-3, with D possibly matching TRBD2 (6 bases). Germline loops: CDR1 MNHEY, CDR2 SMNVEV (reference sequence). V shed 7 bases and J shed 3 bases, with 14 bases lying between them. This CDR3 is 14 amino acids long.